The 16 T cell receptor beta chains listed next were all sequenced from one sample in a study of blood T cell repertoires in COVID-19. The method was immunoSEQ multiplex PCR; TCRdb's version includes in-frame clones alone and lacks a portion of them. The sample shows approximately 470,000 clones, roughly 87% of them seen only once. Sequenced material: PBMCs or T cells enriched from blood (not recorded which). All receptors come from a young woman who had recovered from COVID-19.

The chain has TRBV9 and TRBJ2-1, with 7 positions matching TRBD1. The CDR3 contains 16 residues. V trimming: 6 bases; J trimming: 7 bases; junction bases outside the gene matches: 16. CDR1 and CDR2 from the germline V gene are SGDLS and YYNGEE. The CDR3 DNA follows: TGTGCCAGCACCCTACAAGGGACAGCCCTCCTGAATGAGCAGTTCTTC. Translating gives CASTLQGTALLNEQFF.

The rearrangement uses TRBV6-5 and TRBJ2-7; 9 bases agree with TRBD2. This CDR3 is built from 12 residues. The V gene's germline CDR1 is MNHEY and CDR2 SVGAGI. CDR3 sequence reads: CVASGGHYEQYF. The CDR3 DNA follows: TGTGTCGCGAGCGGGGGGCATTACGAGCAGTACTTC.

CDR3 sequence reads: CASSPLTGGIMNTEAFF. Here the CDR3 DNA reads TGTGCCAGCAGCCCCTTGACAGGGGGCATTATGAACACTGAAGCTTTCTTT. The chain joins TRBV5-4 to TRBJ1-1; TRBD1 matches 10 bases. The CDR3 extends over 17 amino acids. Germline CDR1 is SGHNT and CDR2 is YYREEE (reference sequence). Unmatched junction bases numbered 9, after V lost 4 bases and J lost 0 bases.

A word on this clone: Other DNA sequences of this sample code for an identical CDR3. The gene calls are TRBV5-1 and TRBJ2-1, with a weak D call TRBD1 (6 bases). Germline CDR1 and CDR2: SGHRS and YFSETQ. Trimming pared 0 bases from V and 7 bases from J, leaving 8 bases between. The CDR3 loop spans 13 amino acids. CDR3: CASSLEGVNEQFF. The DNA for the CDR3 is TGCGCCAGCAGCTTGGAGGGGGTGAATGAGCAGTTCTTC.

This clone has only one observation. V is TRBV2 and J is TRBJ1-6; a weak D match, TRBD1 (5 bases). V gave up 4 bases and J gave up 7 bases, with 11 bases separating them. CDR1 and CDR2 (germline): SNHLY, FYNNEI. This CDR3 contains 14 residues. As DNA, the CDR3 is TGTGCCAGCAGTGGGGATACAGGCAATTCACCCCTCCACTTT. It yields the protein CASSGDTGNSPLHF.

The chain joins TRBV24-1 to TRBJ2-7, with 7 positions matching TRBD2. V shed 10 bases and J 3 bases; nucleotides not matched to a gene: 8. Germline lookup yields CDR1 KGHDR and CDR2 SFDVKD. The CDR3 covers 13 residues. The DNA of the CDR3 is TGTGCCACTTCCTTGGGGAGGGGCTACGAGCAGTACTTC. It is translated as CATSLGRGYEQYF.

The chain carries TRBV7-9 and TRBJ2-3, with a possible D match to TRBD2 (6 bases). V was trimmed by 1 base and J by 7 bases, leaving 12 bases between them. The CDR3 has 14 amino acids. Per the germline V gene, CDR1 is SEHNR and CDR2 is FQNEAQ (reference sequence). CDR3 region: CASSLDGEVYTQYF. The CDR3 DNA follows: TGTGCCAGCAGCTTAGACGGGGAGGTATATACGCAGTATTTT.

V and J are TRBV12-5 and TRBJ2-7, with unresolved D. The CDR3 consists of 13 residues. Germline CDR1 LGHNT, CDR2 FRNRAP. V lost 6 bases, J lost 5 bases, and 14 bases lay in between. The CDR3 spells CASGPGGDHEQYF. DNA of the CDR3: TGTGCTAGTGGCCCCGGTGGAGACCACGAGCAGTACTTC.

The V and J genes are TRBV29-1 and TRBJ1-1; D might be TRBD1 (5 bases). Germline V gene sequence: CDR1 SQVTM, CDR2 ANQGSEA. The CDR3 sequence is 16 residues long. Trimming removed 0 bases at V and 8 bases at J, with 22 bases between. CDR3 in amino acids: CSVEEDISQPVQEAFF. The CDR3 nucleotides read TGCAGCGTTGAAGAGGACATATCTCAGCCAGTCCAAGAAGCTTTCTTT.

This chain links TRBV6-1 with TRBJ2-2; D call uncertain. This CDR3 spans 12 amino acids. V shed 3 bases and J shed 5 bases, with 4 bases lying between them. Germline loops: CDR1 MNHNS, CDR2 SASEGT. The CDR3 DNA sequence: TGTGCCAGCAGTGACCTAACCGGGGAGCTGTTTTTT. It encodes CASSDLTGELFF.

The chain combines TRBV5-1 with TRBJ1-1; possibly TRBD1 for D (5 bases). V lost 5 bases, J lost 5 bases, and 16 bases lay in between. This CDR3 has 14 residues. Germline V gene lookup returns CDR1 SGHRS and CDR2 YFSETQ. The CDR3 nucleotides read TGCGCCAGCAGGAGGCAGGGATCGGAGACTGAAGCTTTCTTT. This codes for CASRRQGSETEAFF.

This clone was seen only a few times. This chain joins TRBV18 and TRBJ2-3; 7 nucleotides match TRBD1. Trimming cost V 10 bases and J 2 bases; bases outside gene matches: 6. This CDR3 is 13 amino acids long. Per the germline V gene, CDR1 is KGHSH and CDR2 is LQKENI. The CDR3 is CATAGGVTDTQYF. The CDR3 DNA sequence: TGTGCCACCGCAGGGGGAGTCACAGATACGCAGTATTTT.

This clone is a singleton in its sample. The CDR3 region is CASSLGTGRDTQYF. The CDR3 nucleotides read TGTGCCAGCTCACTGGGGACAGGGAGAGATACGCAGTATTTT. This chain connects TRBV18 to TRBJ2-3, with 9 bases identical to TRBD1. This CDR3 is 14 amino acids long. V lost 4 bases, J lost 5 bases, and 4 bases stayed unmatched. Germline CDR1 is KGHSH and CDR2 is LQKENI.

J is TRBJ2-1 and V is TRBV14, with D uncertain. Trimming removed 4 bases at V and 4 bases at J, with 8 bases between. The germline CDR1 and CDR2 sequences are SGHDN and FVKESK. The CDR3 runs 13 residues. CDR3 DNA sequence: TGTGCCAGCAGCCCCTCCTTATACAATGAGCAGTTCTTC. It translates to CASSPSLYNEQFF.

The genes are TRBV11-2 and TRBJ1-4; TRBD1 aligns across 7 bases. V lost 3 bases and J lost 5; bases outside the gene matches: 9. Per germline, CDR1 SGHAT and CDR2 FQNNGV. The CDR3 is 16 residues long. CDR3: CASSFLDRDGNEKLFF. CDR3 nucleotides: TGTGCCAGCAGCTTTTTAGACAGGGACGGGAATGAAAAACTGTTTTTT.

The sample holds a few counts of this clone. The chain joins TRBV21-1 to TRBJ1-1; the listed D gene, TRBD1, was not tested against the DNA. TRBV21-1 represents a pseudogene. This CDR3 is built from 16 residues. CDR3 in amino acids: CASAIPFRTENTEAFF. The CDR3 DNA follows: TGTGCCAGCGCAATACCATTTAGGACAGAGAACACTGAAGCTTTCTTT.